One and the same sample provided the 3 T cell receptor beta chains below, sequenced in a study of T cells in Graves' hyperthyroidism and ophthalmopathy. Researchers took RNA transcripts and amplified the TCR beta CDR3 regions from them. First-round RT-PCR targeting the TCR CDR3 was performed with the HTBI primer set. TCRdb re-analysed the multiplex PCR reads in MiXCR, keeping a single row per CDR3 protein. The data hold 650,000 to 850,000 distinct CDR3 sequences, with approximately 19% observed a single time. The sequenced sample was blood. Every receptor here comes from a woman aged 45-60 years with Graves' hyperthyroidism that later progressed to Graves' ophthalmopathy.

CDR3 residues: CSGGTTPYNEQFF. In DNA form, the CDR3 reads TGCAGCGGTGGGACTACCCCCTACAATGAGCAGTTCTTC. J is TRBJ2-1 and V is TRBV29-1, with 7 bases lining up with TRBD2. CDR1 and CDR2 (germline): SQVTM, ANQGSEA. V lost 7 bases to trimming and J lost 2 bases; unmatched junction nucleotides: 5. The CDR3 sequence is 13 residues long.

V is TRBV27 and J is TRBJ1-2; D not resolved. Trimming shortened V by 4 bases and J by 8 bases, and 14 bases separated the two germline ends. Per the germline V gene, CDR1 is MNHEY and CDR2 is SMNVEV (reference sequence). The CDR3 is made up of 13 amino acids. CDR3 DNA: TGTGCCAGCAGTTACACCCAAGCGCGAGGCTACACCTTC. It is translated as CASSYTQARGYTF.

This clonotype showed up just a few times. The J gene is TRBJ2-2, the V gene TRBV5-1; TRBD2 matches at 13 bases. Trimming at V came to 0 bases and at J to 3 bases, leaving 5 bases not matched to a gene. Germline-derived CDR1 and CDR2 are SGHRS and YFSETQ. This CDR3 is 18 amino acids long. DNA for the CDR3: TGCGCCAGCAGCTTGGGACTAGCGGGGGGCCCTTACACCGGGGAGCTGTTTTTT. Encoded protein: CASSLGLAGGPYTGELFF.